This T cell receptor beta chain comes out of a study of T cells in Graves' hyperthyroidism and ophthalmopathy. Study findings and constraints: Ophthalmopathy prediction by the model preceded onset by a median approximately six months.

This clonotype was detected ten times or more. The target antigen is unknown. Amplified TCR beta CDR3 regions came from RNA transcripts. RT-PCR in the first round (using the HTBI primer set) targeted the TCR CDR3. TCRdb used MiXCR to reprocess the multiplex PCR reads, holding one entry per CDR3 protein. The sample lists nearly 750,000 distinct CDR3 sequences; over 35% were seen once. The ends lost 7 bases at V and 5 bases at J; junction bases unmatched: 3. The germline gives CDR1 MGHDK, CDR2 SYGVNS. The CDR3 has 13 amino acids. Hyperthyroidism patients were newly diagnosed, had disease duration under 2 months, and were aged 18 to 65 years.

The sample comprised blood. The sequence was collected from a woman between 40 and 50 years old with Graves' hyperthyroidism. The gene calls are TRBV25-1 and TRBJ2-5; TRBD2 matches 11 bases. The CDR3 nucleotides read TGTGCCAGCATCTTAGCGGGAGGGGAGACCCAGTACTTC. Translated: CASILAGGETQYF.